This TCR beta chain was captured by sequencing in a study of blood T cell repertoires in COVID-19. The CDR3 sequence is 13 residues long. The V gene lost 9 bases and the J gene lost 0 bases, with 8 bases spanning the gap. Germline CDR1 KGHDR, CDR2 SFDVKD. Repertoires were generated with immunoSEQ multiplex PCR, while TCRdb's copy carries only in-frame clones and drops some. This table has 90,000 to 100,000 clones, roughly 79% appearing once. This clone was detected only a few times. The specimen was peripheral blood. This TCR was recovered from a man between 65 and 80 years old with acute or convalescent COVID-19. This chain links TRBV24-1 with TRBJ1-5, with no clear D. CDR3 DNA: TGTGCCACCGGGCAGAATAGCAATCAGCCCCAGCATTTT. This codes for CATGQNSNQPQHF.